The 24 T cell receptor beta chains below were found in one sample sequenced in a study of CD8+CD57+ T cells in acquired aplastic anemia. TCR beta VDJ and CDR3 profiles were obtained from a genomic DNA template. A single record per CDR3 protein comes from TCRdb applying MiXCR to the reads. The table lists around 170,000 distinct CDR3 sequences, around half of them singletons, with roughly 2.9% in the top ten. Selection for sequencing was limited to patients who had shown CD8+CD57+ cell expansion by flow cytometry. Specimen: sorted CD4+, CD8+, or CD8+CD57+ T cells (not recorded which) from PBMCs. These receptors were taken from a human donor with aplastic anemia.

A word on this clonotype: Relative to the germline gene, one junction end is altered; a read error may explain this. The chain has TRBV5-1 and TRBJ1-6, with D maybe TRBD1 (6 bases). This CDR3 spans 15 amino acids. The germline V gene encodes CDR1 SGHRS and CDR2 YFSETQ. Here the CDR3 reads CASSLGGLSNPPLHF. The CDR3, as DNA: TGCGCCAGCAGCTTGGGGGGGCTAAGTAATCCACCCCTCCACTTT.

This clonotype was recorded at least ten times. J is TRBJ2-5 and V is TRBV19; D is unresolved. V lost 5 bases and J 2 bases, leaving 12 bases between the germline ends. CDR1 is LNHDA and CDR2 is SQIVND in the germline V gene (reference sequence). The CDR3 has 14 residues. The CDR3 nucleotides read TGTGCCAGTAGTCCCCGGCACTGGCAAGAGACCCAGTACTTC. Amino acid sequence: CASSPRHWQETQYF. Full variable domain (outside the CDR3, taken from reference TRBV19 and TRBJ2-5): DGGITQSPKYLFRKEGQNVTLSCEQNLNHDAMYWYRQDPGQGLRLIYYSQIVNDFQKGDIAEGYSVSREKKESFPLTVTSAQKNPTAFYLCASSPRHWQETQYFGPGTRLLVL.

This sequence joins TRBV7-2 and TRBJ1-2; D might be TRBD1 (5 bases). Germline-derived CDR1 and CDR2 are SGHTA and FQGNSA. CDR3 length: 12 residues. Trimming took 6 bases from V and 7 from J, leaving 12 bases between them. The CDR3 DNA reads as TGTGCCAGCAGGGGGCCCGGAGGTGGCTACACCTTC. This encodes CASRGPGGGYTF.

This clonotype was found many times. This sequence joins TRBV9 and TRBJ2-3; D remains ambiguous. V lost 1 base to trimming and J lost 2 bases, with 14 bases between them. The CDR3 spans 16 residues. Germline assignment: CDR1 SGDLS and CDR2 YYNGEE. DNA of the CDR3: TGTGCCAGCAGCGTAAACCCAGCAGGAGTCACAGATACGCAGTATTTT. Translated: CASSVNPAGVTDTQYF.

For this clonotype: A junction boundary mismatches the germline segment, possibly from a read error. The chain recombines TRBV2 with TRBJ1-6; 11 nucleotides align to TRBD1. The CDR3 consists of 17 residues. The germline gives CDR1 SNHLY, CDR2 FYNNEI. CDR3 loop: CARSDGTGGNYNSPLHF. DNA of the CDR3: TGTGCCAGGTCTGACGGGACAGGGGGAAACTATAATTCACCCCTCCACTTC.

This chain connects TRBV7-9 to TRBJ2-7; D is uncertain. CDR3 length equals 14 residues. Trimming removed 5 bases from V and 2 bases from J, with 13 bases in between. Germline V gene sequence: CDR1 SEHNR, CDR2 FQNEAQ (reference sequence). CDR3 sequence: CASSQDLAAYEQYF. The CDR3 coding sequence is TGTGCCAGCAGCCAAGATCTGGCAGCCTACGAGCAGTACTTC.

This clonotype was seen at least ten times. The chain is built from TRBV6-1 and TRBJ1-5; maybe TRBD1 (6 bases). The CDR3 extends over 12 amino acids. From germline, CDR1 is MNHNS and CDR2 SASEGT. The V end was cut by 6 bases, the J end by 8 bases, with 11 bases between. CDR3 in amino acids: CASRTTGKPQHF. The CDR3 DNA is TGTGCCAGCAGAACAACAGGGAAGCCCCAGCATTTT.

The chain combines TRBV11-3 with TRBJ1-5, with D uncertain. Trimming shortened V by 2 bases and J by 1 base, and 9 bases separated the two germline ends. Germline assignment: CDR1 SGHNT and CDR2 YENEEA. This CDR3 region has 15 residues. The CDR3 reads CASSLSAGSNQPQHF. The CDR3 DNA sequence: TGTGCCAGCAGCTTATCCGCGGGGAGCAATCAGCCCCAGCATTTT.

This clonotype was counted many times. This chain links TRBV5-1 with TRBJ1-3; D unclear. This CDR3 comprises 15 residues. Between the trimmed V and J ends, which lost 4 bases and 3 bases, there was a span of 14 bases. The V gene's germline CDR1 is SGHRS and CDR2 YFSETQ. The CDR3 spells CASSPEGRSGNTIYF. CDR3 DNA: TGCGCCAGCAGCCCCGAAGGTCGGAGTGGAAACACCATATATTTT.

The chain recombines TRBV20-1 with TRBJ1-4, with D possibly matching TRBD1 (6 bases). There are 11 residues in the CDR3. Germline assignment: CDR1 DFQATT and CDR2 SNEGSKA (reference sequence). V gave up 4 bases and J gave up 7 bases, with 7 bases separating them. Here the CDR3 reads CSAKGVEKLFF. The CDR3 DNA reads TGCAGTGCTAAGGGGGTTGAAAAACTGTTTTTT.

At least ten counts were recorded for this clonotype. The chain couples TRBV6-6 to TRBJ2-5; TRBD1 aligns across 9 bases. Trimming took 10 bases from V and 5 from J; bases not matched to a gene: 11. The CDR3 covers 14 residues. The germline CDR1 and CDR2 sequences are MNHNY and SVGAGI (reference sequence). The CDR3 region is CATRPGQGIETQYF. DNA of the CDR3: TGTGCCACGAGGCCGGGACAGGGAATCGAGACCCAGTACTTC.

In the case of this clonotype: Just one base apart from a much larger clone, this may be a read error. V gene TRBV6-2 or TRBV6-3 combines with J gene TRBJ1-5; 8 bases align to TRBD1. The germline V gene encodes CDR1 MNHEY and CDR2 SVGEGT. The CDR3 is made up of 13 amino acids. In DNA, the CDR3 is TGTGCCAGCAATACAGGGGGGAACCAGCCCCTGCATTTT. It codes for CASNTGGNQPLHF.

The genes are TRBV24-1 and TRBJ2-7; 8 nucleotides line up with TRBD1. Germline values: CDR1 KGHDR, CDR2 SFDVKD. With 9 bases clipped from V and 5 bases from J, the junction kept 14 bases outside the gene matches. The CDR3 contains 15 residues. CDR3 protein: CATRTTRQGIDEQYV. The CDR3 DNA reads TGTGCCACCCGTACAACCCGACAGGGGATCGACGAGCAGTACGTC.

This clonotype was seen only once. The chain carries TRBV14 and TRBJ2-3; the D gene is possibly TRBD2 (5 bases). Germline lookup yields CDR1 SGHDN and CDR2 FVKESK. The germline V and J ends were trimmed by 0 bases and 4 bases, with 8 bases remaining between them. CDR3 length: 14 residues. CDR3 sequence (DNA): TGTGCCAGCAGCCAAGAGGCTAGCTCAGATACGCAGTATTTT. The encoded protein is CASSQEASSDTQYF.

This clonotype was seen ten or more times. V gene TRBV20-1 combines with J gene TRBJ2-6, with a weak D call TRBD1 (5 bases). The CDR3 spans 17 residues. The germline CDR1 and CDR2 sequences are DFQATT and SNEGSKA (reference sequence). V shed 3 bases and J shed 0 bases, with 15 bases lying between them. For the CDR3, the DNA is TGCAGTGCTAGTAGGGCAGGGTCAAGCTCTGGGGCCAACGTCCTGACTTTC. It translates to CSASRAGSSSGANVLTF.

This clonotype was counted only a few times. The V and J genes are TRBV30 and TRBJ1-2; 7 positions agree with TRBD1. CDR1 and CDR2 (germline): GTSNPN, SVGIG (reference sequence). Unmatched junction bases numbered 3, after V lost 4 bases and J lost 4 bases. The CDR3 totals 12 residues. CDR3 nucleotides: TGTGCCTGGAACAGGGGTATCTATGGCTACACCTTC. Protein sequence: CAWNRGIYGYTF.

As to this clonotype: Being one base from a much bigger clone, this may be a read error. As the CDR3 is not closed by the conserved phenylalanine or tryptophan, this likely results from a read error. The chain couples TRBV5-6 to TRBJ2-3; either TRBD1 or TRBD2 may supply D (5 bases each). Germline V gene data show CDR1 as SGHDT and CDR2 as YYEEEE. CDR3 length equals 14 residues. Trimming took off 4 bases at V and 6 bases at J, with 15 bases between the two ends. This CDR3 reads CASSTIRGPDTQYL. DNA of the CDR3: TGTGCCAGCAGCACTATCCGGGGCCCGGATACGCAGTATCTT.

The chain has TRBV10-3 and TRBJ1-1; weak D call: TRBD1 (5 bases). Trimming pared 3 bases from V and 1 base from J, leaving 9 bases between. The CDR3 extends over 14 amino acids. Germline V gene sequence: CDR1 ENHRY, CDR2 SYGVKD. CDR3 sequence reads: CAISDGHQNTEAFF. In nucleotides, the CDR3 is TGTGCCATCAGTGACGGACACCAGAACACTGAAGCTTTCTTT.

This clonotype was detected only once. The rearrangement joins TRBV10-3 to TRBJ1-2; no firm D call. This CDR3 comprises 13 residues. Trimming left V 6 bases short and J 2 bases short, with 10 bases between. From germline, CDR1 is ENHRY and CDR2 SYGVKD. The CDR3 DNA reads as TGTGCCATCAGCTTCCAGACCAACTATGGCTACACCTTC. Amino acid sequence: CAISFQTNYGYTF.

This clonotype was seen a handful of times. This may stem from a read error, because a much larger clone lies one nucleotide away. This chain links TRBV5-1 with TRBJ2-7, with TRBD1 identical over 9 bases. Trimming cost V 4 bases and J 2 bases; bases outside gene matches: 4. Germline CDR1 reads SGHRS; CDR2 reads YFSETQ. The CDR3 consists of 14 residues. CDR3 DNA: TGCGCCAGCAGCCCTGGACAGGGGCCCTACGAGCAGTACGTC. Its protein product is CASSPGQGPYEQYV.

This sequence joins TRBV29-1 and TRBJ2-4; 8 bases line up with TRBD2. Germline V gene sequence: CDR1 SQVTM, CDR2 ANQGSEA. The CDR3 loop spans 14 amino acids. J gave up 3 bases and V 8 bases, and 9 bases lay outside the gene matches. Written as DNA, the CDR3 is TGCAGCCCTATCACGGCGGGGGGCAAAAACATTCAGTACTTC. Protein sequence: CSPITAGGKNIQYF.

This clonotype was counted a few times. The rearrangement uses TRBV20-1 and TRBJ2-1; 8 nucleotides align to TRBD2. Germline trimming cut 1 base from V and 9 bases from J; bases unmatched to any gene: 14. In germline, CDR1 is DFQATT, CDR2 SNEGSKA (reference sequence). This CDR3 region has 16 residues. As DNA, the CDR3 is TGCAGTGCTAGAGCCCTAGCGGGCGCCTTTGGAGGTGAGCAGTTCTTC. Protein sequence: CSARALAGAFGGEQFF.

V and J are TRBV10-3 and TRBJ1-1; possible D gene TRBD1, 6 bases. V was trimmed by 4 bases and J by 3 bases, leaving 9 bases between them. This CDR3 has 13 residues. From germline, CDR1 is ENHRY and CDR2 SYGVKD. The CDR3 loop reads CAISGRGDTEAFF. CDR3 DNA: TGTGCCATCAGTGGCAGGGGCGACACTGAAGCTTTCTTT.

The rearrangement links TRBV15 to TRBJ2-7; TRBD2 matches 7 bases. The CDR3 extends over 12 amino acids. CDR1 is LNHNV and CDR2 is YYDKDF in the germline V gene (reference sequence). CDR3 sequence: CATSLGGGERYV. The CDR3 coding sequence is TGTGCCACCAGCTTAGGTGGGGGGGAGCGGTACGTC.